The clone carrying this T cell receptor (beta chain) showed up many times. This sample is drawn from a study of early T cells in non-severe SARS-CoV-2 infection. In the study overall: Sequenced material consisted of bulk RNA (from unsorted whole blood), and chains were unpaired.

The library protocol tagged individual cDNA molecules with unique molecular identifiers. TCRdb processed the 5' RACE reads anew with MiXCR; each CDR3 protein has one entry. The sample holds 40,000 to 50,000 distinct CDR3 sequences; around 7% are singletons and the top ten take roughly 4.5%. This sequence originates from an adult who was a healthcare worker with PCR-confirmed SARS-CoV-2 infection or an uninfected control (not recorded which). Sequencing was performed on whole blood.

The CDR3 region is CASSLAPIYNEQFF. The CDR3 nucleotides are TGTGCCAGCAGCTTAGCGCCTATTTACAATGAGCAGTTCTTC. This chain joins TRBV7-6 and TRBJ2-1; D is ambiguous. Trimming pared 0 bases from V and 4 bases from J, leaving 7 bases between. This CDR3 region has 14 residues. CDR1 and CDR2 (germline): SGHVS, FNYEAQ.